There are a few counts of the clone carrying this T cell receptor (beta chain). The data were produced by immunoSEQ multiplex PCR, yet TCRdb's version contains in-frame clones alone and is incomplete. Of around 130,000 clones listed, 88% are singletons. The data originate from a study of control samples from healthy donors and cancer patients. From germline, CDR1 is MDHEN and CDR2 SYDVKM. V was clipped by 1 base and J by 9 bases; unmatched bases: 11. The CDR3 extends over 17 amino acids. V and J are TRBV28 and TRBJ1-4; 10 nucleotides align to TRBD1. The sequenced material came from blood. This TCR came from a man aged 50 to 59 in good health. DNA of the CDR3: TGTGCCAGCAGTTTATTGCGTTTCGGGACAGGGGAAAAAAAACTGTTTTTT. Residues: CASSLLRFGTGEKKLFF.